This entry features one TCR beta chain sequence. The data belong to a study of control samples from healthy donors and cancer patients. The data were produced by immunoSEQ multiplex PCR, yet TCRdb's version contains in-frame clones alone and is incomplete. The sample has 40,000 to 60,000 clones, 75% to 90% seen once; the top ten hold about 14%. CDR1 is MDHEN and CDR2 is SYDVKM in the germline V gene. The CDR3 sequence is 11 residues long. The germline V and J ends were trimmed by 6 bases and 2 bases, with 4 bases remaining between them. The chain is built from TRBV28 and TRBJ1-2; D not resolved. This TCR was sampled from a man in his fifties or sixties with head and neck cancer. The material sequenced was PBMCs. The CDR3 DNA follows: TGTGCCAGCAGCCTGAACTATGGCTACACCTTC. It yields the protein CASSLNYGYTF.